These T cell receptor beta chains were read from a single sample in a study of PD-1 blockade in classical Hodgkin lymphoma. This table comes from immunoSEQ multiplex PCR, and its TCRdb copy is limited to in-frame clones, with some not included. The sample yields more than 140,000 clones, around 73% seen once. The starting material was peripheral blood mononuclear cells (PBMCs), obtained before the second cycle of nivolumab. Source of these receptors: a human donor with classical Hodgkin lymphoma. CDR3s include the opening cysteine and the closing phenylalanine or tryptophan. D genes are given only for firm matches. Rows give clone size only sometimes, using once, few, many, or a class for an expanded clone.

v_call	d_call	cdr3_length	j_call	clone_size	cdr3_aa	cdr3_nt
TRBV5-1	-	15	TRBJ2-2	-	CASSRGPGGFGELFF	TGCGCCAGCAGCCGGGGACCTGGCGGGTTCGGGGAGCTGTTTTTT
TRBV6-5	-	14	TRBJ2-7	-	CASSYYETSYEQYF	TGTGCCAGCAGTTATTACGAAACCTCCTACGAGCAGTACTTC
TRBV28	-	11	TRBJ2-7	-	CASSSRYEQYF	TGTGCCAGCAGTTCTCGTTACGAGCAGTACTTC
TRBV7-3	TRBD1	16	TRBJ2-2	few	CASSSPLGQTTGELFF	TGTGCCAGCAGCTCGCCCTTGGGACAGACCACCGGGGAGCTGTTTTTT
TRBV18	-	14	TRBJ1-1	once	CASSLGPLNTEAFF	TGTGCCAGCTCACTGGGACCGCTGAACACTGAAGCTTTCTTT
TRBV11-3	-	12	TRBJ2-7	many	CASSFGVGEQYF	TGTGCCAGCAGCTTTGGGGTTGGCGAGCAGTACTTC
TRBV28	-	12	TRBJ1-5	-	CASRLSNQPQHF	TGTGCCAGCAGGTTAAGCAATCAGCCCCAGCATTTT
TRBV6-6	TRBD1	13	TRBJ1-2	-	CASSSDSWTGRSF	TGTGCCAGCAGTTCGGATTCTTGGACAGGGCGCTCCTTC
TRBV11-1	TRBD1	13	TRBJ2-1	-	CASSQTGLNEQFF	TGTGCCAGCAGCCAGACAGGGCTGAATGAGCAGTTCTTC
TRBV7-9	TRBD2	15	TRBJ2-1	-	CASSVAGGIHNEQFF	TGTGCCAGCAGCGTAGCGGGGGGGATCCACAATGAGCAGTTCTTC
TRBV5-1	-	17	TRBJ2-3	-	CASSLSVLPGGTDTQYF	TGCGCCAGCAGCTTGTCCGTGCTCCCCGGGGGCACAGATACGCAGTATTTT
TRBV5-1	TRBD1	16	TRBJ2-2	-	CASRGSGGTNTGELFF	TGCGCCAGCAGGGGCTCAGGGGGCACGAACACCGGGGAGCTGTTTTTT
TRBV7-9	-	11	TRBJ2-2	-	CASSSTGELFF	TGTGCCAGCAGCTCCACCGGGGAGCTGTTTTTT
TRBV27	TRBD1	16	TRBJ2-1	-	CASSSGQDLWGNEQFF	TGTGCCAGCAGTTCGGGACAGGATTTATGGGGCAATGAGCAGTTCTTC
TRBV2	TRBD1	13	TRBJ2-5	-	CASSGQGKETQYF	TGTGCCAGCAGTGGACAGGGAAAAGAGACCCAGTACTTC
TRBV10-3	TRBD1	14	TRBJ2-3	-	CAIRPGQGTDTQYF	TGTGCCATCAGACCGGGACAGGGAACAGATACGCAGTATTTT
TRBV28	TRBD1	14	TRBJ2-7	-	CASSSGTEGYEQYF	TGTGCCAGCAGTTCCGGGACAGAGGGCTACGAGCAGTACTTC
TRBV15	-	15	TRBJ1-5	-	CATSREGYSNQPQHF	TGTGCCACCAGCAGAGAAGGTTATAGCAATCAGCCCCAGCATTTT
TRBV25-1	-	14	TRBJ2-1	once	CATWRGGSYNEQFF	TGTGCCACCTGGAGGGGGGGGTCCTACAATGAGCAGTTCTTC
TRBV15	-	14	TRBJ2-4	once	CATQSGDAKNIQYF	TGTGCCACTCAGTCGGGGGACGCGAAAAACATTCAGTACTTC
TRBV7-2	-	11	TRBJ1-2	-	CASSRSYGYTF	TGTGCCAGCAGCCGCAGCTATGGCTACACCTTC
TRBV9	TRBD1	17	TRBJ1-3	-	CASSVSPGTGGGNTIYF	TGTGCCAGCAGCGTGAGTCCCGGGACAGGGGGAGGAAACACCATATATTTT
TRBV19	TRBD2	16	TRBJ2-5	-	CASSMASGGGQETQYF	TGTGCCAGTAGTATGGCTAGCGGGGGGGGTCAAGAGACCCAGTACTTC
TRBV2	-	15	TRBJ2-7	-	CASSPTARTAYEQYF	TGTGCCAGCAGTCCCACGGCAAGGACAGCCTACGAGCAGTACTTC
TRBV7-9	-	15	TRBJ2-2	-	CASSLKQGLDGELFF	TGTGCCAGCAGCTTAAAACAGGGTTTGGACGGGGAGCTGTTTTTT
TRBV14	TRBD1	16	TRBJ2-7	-	CASSQDRGQGTYEQYF	TGTGCCAGCAGCCAAGATCGAGGACAGGGTACCTACGAGCAGTACTTC
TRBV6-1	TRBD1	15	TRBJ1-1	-	CASSEATGGRTEAFF	TGTGCCAGCAGTGAAGCTACAGGGGGCCGAACTGAAGCTTTCTTT
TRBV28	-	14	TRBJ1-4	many	CATLAPTTNEKLFF	TGTGCCACCCTGGCCCCGACAACTAATGAAAAACTGTTTTTT
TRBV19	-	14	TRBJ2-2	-	CASSPQQYTGELFF	TGTGCCAGTAGCCCCCAGCAGTACACCGGGGAGCTGTTTTTT
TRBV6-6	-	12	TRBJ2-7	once	CASAGETYEQYF	TGTGCCAGCGCAGGGGAAACCTACGAGCAGTACTTC
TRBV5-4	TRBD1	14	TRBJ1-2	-	CASSWGTGIYGYTF	TGTGCCAGCAGCTGGGGGACAGGGATCTATGGCTACACCTTC
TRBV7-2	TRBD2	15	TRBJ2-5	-	CASSKGLAGQETQYF	TGTGCCAGCAGCAAGGGACTAGCGGGACAAGAGACCCAGTACTTC
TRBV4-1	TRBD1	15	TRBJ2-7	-	CASSQPRQGRYEQYF	TGCGCCAGCAGCCAACCAAGACAGGGCCGATACGAGCAGTACTTC
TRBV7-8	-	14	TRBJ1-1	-	CASSFREVNTEAFF	TGTGCCAGCAGCTTTCGGGAGGTGAACACTGAAGCTTTCTTT
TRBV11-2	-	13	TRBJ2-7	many	CASSLSTTGEQYF	TGTGCCAGCAGCTTGTCAACGACCGGCGAGCAGTACTTC
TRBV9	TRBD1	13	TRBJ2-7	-	CASSADRGSGQYF	TGTGCCAGCAGCGCTGACAGGGGAAGTGGGCAGTACTTC
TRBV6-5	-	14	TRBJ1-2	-	CASSYRASMLGYTF	TGTGCCAGCAGTTACCGGGCCTCGATGCTTGGCTACACCTTC
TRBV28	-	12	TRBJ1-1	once	CASRGWNTEAFF	TGTGCCAGCAGGGGTTGGAACACTGAAGCTTTCTTT
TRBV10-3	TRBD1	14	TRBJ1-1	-	CAISVDRGGLEAFF	TGTGCCATCAGTGTTGACAGGGGGGGACTGGAAGCTTTCTTT
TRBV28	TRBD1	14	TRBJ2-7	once	CASTTGTGIYEQYF	TGTGCCAGCACCACTGGGACAGGGATATACGAGCAGTACTTC
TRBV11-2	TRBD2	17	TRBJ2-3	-	CASSSSGLAGGSDTQYF	TGTGCCAGCAGCTCGTCGGGACTAGCGGGAGGGTCAGATACGCAGTATTTT
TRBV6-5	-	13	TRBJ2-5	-	CASSRTLSETQYF	TGTGCCAGCAGTAGGACGCTGTCGGAGACCCAGTACTTC
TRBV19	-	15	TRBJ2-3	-	CASSPSYYRAGTQYF	TGTGCCAGTAGTCCGAGCTACTACAGGGCGGGCACGCAGTATTTT
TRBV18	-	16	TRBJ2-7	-	CASSPLIAQYSYEQYF	TGTGCCAGCTCACCATTGATAGCGCAGTACTCCTACGAGCAGTACTTC
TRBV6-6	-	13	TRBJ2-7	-	CASSYNLPYEQYF	TGTGCCAGCAGTTACAACCTCCCCTACGAGCAGTACTTC
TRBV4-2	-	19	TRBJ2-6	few	CASSQDNPAAGSGANVLTF	TGTGCCAGCAGCCAAGATAATCCAGCGGCCGGCTCTGGGGCCAACGTCCTGACTTTC
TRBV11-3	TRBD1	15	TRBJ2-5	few	CASSLGQGAGETQYF	TGTGCCAGCAGCTTGGGACAGGGGGCGGGGGAGACCCAGTACTTC
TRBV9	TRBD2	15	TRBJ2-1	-	CASSETSGNYNEQFF	TGTGCCAGCAGTGAGACTAGCGGCAACTACAATGAGCAGTTCTTC
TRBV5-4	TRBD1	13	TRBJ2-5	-	CASTVTGRETQYF	TGTGCCAGCACCGTGACAGGGCGAGAGACCCAGTACTTC
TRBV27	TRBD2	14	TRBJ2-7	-	CASSFASGSGQQYF	TGTGCCAGCAGTTTTGCTAGCGGGAGTGGACAGCAGTACTTC
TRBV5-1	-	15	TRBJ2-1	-	CASSRTTFTYNEQFF	TGCGCCAGCAGCCGGACTACATTTACCTACAATGAGCAGTTCTTC
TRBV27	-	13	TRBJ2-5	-	CASSKEGKETQYF	TGTGCCAGCAGTAAGGAGGGAAAGGAGACCCAGTACTTC
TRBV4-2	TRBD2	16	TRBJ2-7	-	CASSQAAGDATYEQYF	TGTGCCAGCAGCCAAGCTGCGGGAGACGCTACCTACGAGCAGTACTTC
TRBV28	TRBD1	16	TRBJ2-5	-	CASSLTTGGAQETQYF	TGTGCCAGCAGTCTCACCACAGGGGGAGCCCAAGAGACCCAGTACTTC
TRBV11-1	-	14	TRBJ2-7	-	CASSSRRGSYEQYF	TGTGCCAGCAGCTCCCGACGAGGGAGCTACGAGCAGTACTTC
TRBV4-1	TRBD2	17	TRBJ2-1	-	CASSQEGTSGRYNEQFF	TGCGCCAGCAGCCAAGAAGGGACTAGCGGGAGGTACAATGAGCAGTTCTTC